The T cell receptor beta chain described here comes from a study of response to subunit inactivated influenza vaccine. Findings and limits, study-wide: Few new T cells, the authors suggested, are recruited by each seasonal influenza vaccination.

TCRdb recomputed calls from the RT-PCR reads with MiXCR, one row per CDR3 protein. The sample lists roughly 500,000 distinct CDR3 sequences, about 17% occurring once. Regarding this clonotype: The antigen is undetermined.

The CDR3 is 15 amino acids. Trimming shortened V by 6 bases and J by 4 bases, and 16 bases separated the two germline ends. Germline V gives CDR1 MGHDK, CDR2 SYGVNS. The sample here was CD4+ T cells sorted from PBMCs, taken around 25 months after vaccination. The TCR comes from a man between 45 and 75 years old who received an inactivated influenza vaccine. The chain is built from TRBV25-1 and TRBJ2-1; TRBD2 might be the D (5 bases). The CDR3 DNA follows: TGTGCCAGCAGGGCACAACTAGTCGGGTACAATGAGCAGTTCTTC. Residues: CASRAQLVGYNEQFF.